This T cell receptor (beta chain) was documented in a study of CXCR3-negative and CXCR3-positive naive CD8 T cells. Through 5' RACE with UMI labels, the TRB cDNA libraries were prepared. From its re-call of the 5' RACE reads, TCRdb lists each CDR3 protein once, without DNA. Its clone listing holds 100,000 to 150,000 distinct CDR3 sequences. About this clonotype: What it binds is unknown.

This CDR3 comprises 15 residues. From germline, CDR1 is SGHKS and CDR2 YYEKEE (reference sequence). Findings and limits, study-wide: Naive cells that were CXCR3-positive had more hydrophobic TRB CDR3s (compared with CXCR3-negative naive cells). Naive cells used TRBV-TRBJ genes in much the same way whether CXCR3-negative or CXCR3-positive; memory cells did not.

This receptor was identified in a human donor in good health. Some clones in this sample may be carry-over from other donors' samples. Sequencing input: naive CXCR3- CD8+ T cells from blood. As to subset: CD45RO-CCR7+CD27+CD95- naive CD8+ T cells lacking CXCR3 (TNR3-). The chain uses TRBV5-5 and TRBJ1-6; lacking DNA, the TRBD1 call made by TCRdb goes unchecked. Here the CDR3 reads CASSLWDSHNSPLHF. Full variable domain (missing parts from reference TRBV5-5 and TRBJ1-6): DAGVTQSPTHLIKTRGQQVTLRCSPISGHKSVSWYQQVLGQGPQFIFQYYEKEERGRGNFPDRFSARQFPNYSSELNVNALLLGDSALYLCASSLWDSHNSPLHFGNGTRLTVT.